This T cell receptor (beta chain) was documented in a study of somatic mutations in cytotoxic T cells in rheumatoid arthritis. Study-level points and caveats: The study found that the largest CD8+ clone exceeded 20% of CD8+ cells in about an eighth of the roughly 65 patients.

Only in-frame clones appear in the TCRdb table, and some are missing; sequencing was by immunoSEQ multiplex PCR. The sample consists of 15,000 to 20,000 clones, roughly 70% of them appearing once. This CDR3 region has 14 residues. Trimming took off 1 base at V and 4 bases at J, with 12 bases between the two ends. Germline V gene lookup returns CDR1 SGHRS and CDR2 YFSETQ. Concerning this clone itself: Its antigen is not identified.

The sequencing sample was made of CD8+ T cells sorted from blood. The V gene is TRBV5-1, the J gene TRBJ2-7, with D possibly being TRBD2 (6 bases). This clonotype was sampled from a man aged 55-75 years in good health. In DNA form, the CDR3 reads TGCGCCAGCAGCTTGTACGGGAGTTCGTACGAGCAGTACTTC. Its protein product is CASSLYGSSYEQYF.